The source of this TCR beta chain is a study of T cells in Graves' hyperthyroidism and ophthalmopathy. The CDR3 has 16 residues. From germline, CDR1 is KGHDR and CDR2 SFDVKD. Trimming shortened V by 4 bases and J by 0 bases, and 12 bases separated the two germline ends. This clonotype was observed many times. Antigen specificity is unknown. Diagnosis rested on symptoms, serum thyroxine and TRAb, thyroid ultrasound, and orbital computed tomography. Study results and limitations: Blood also carried most thyroid clonotypes expanded above 0.001. From stable hyperthyroidism, ophthalmopathy was set apart by a 13 V-J model.

RNA transcripts served as the template for amplifying TCR beta CDR3 regions. First-round RT-PCR targeting the TCR CDR3 was performed with the HTBI primer set. A single record per CDR3 protein comes from TCRdb applying MiXCR to the multiplex PCR reads. The sample contains around 690,000 distinct CDR3 sequences, roughly 17% of which appear only once. This chain links TRBV24-1 with TRBJ2-1, with D possibly matching TRBD1 (6 bases). This TCR was sampled from a man aged 50 or older with Graves' hyperthyroidism. Sequencing was performed on blood. CDR3 sequence (DNA): TGTGCCACCAGTGACCTCAGGGGAAGCTCCTACAATGAGCAGTTCTTC. Translation gives CATSDLRGSSYNEQFF.